The entry that follows covers one TCR beta chain sequence. Its antigen is not known. Distinct nucleotide sequences in the sample also encode this CDR3. This record comes from a study of PD-1 blockade in classical Hodgkin lymphoma. V was pared by 0 bases and J by 0 bases, with 7 bases between. CDR1 is SGHKS and CDR2 is YYEKEE in the germline V gene (reference sequence). The CDR3 sequence is 15 residues long. Regarding time point: cycle 4 day 1 (C4D1), after less than 7 weeks of nivolumab. The patients all showed relapse after autologous stem cell transplantation, while their brentuximab vedotin exposure varied. Clones were read by immunoSEQ multiplex PCR, and TCRdb kept only the in-frame ones, dropping some. The repertoire includes about 64,000 clones, approximately 90% of them detected once, and about 8% sits in the top ten. Study-level findings and limits: It was CD4+ TCR diversity, not CD8+, that rose significantly by C4D1.

The TCR was taken from a human donor with classical Hodgkin lymphoma. The specimen comprised peripheral blood mononuclear cells (PBMCs), sampled before the fourth cycle of nivolumab. This chain joins TRBV5-5 and TRBJ1-5, with D perhaps TRBD1 (5 bases). The CDR3 protein is CASSLGGYSNQPQHF. DNA of the CDR3: TGTGCCAGCAGCTTGGGGGGGTATAGCAATCAGCCCCAGCATTTT.